This T cell receptor (beta chain) derives from a study of T cell changes during pregnancy in multiple sclerosis. Trimming removed 8 bases at V and 5 bases at J, with 10 bases between. The germline CDR1 and CDR2 sequences are WSHSY and SAAADI. The CDR3 has 12 residues. This clone has only one observation. Generated by immunoSEQ multiplex PCR, the TCRdb table keeps only in-frame clones and is missing some. The sample contains around 130,000 clones, approximately 93% of which appear only once. The sequencing here drew on peripheral blood, taken before pregnancy. The TCR was taken from a female donor with multiple sclerosis, enrolled in a pregnancy study. The chain combines TRBV10-2 with TRBJ2-1; D call uncertain. CDR3 loop: CASSTLNNEQFF. The CDR3 DNA sequence: TGCGCCAGCTCTACTTTAAACAATGAGCAGTTCTTC.